This T cell receptor (beta chain) derives from a study of shared clonotypes between healthy human individuals (dated by TCRdb to the early 2020s). Some background on the complete study: Two women and a few men aged 18 to 49 years were included in the cohort. For each donor, three plates each were used for CD4 naive and CD4 memory, two plates were used for CD8 naive, and one plate was used for CD8 memory. To estimate repertoire size and how much clonotypes are shared between individuals, the study performed deep sequencing of blood TCR repertoires from a handful of healthy adults. Libraries were prepared and TCR repertoires were sequenced by different laboratories using diverse techniques, in order to increase sequencing depth and limit assay-specific biases. Between about 0.8 and 9 billion PBMCs per donor were obtained by leukapheresis.

Here is what the overall study found, with its caveats: Pairwise subsampling indicated that sequencing depth was expected to affect the degree of clonotype sharing among donors. Sampling was restricted to blood, and TCR repertoires in tissues likely differ from the TCR repertoires found in blood. Compared with non-shared clonotypes, the clonotypes found in all four sorted-subset donors had higher generation probabilities. Incomplete sequencing was indicated by rarefaction of sorted-subset datasets, despite the large sequencing depth. Estimated clonotype richness was generally larger for naive than for memory subsets. Because the study included only a small number of donors, the genetic and exposure-history diversity represented was limited. Across four donors, roughly 5.4% of naive CD4, 3% to 4% of naive CD8, around 2.1% of memory CD4, and 0.3% to 0.45% of memory CD8 clonotypes were shared.

The CDR3 runs 14 amino acids, cysteine and phenylalanine included. CDR3 DNA only is kept here, 42 bases in frame from base 1. Deletion took 3 bases off V and 1 base off J, with a span of 9 bases between the germline ends. CDR1 and CDR2, looked up from the germline V gene (reference sequence), are LNHDA and SQIVND. The donors were healthy, HIV-negative adults with no recently reported acute infections or vaccinations. All donors were Caucasian adults living in Nashville, Tennessee, USA. Magnetic negative selection was used to enrich CD4+ T cells, after which naive cells were positively selected on CD45RA and the negative fraction became the memory subset. Blood was obtained by leukapheresis, after which PBMCs were separated by Ficoll-Histopaque density gradient centrifugation and cryopreserved in liquid nitrogen vapor phase. Purity and quantity of every magnetically sorted T cell population were checked by analytical flow cytometry. Each sorted fraction had its genomic DNA isolated and then quantified by UV absorbance on a Nanodrop 2000c.

Remarks on this clone: No cognate antigen has been identified for it. The record has no base qualities; no much larger clone is one base away.

TCR CDR3 regions were amplified from genomic DNA by multiplex PCR using the deep immunoSEQ assay. Genomic DNA extracted from each cell subset was distributed evenly over all wells of several immunoSEQ 96-well plates, and each plate served as one replicate. For sorted subsets, about 200 ng genomic DNA, equal to some 28,000 T cell genomes, was loaded into each replicate PCR. Purified libraries were quantified with a Qubit 3.0 fluorometer, sized on a Bioanalyzer 2100, and re-quantified with the KAPA Library Quantification kit. Each immunoSEQ 96-well plate was sequenced on its own single-read 150-cycle Illumina NextSeq 550 flow cell. On the study's bioinformatics: Because the immunoSEQ output included only junctional sequences and no quality scores, the filtering could not be the same as the filtering used for full-length reads. To assign V/J genes and CDR3, sequences were annotated against IMGT germline references using PyIR, a Python wrapper for IgBLAST v1.9. Reads with weak V/J assignments (E-value above 1e-6), missing CDR3, stop codons, out-of-frame junctions, or ambiguous translated residues were removed. V3J clonotypes were defined as sequences sharing an identical inferred V gene, J gene, and CDR3 amino acid sequence. Percentage overlap between repertoires was calculated by dividing the number of shared unique clonotypes by the size of the smaller repertoire. Three approaches were used to assess repertoire richness: RTK rarefaction, the Chao1 estimator, and Recon v2.1 estimates of unobserved clonotypes. For all TCRbeta clonotypes obtained by the gDNA method from several donors, generation probabilities were computed with OLGA. TCRdb re-hosts the immuneACCESS table, in-frame sequences only. Its copies lack some clones; in the studies checked, an unresolved V gene accounts for under half of them, and the cause for the rest is not known. The DNA was the basis for D and trimming; V, J and clone size are from that table. For this sample the table gives about 1 million clones, of which approximately 80% were detected only once. Approximately 0.56% of the sample belongs to the ten largest clones.

The sample comprised memory CD4+ T cells from PBMCs. What the cell subset or site label conveys for this sample: CD45RA-negative fraction. This clonotype was sampled from a young man in good health. Some clones in this sample may be carry-over from other donors' samples. The rearrangement joined TRBV19 to TRBJ1-2; the D gene lacks a confident call. The bases are TGTGCCAGTAGTATTGGGCATCTTAACTATGGCTACACCTTC. Its protein product is CASSIGHLNYGYTF.